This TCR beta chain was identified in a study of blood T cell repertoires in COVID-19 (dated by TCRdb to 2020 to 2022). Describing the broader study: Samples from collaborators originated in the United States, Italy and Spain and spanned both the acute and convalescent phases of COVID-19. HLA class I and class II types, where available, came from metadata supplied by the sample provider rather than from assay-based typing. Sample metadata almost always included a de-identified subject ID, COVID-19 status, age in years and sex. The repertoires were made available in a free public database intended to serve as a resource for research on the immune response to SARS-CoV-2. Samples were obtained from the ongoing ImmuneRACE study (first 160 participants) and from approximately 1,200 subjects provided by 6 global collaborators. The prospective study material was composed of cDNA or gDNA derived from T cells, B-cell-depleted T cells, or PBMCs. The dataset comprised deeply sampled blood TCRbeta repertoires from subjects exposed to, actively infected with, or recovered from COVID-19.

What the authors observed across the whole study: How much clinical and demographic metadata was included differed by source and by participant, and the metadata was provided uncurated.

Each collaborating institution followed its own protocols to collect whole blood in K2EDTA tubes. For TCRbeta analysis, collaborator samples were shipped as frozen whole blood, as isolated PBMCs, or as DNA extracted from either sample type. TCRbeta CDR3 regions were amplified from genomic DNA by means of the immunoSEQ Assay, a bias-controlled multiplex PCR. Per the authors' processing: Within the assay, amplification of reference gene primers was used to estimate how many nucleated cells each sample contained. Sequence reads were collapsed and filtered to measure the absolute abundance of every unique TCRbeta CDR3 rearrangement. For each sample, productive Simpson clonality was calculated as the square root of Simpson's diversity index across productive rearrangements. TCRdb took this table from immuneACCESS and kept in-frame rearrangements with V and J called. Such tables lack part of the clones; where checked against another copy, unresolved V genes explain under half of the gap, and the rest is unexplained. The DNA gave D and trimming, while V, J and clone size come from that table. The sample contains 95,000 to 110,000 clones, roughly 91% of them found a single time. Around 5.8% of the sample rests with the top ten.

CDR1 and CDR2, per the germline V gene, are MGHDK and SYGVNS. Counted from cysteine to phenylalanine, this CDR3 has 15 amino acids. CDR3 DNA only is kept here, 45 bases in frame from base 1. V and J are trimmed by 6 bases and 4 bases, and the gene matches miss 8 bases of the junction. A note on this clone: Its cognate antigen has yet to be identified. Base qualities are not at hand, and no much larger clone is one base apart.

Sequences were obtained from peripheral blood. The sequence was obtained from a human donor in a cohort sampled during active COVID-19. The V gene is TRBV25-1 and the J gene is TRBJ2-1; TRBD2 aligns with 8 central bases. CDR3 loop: CASSEAGGVYNEQFF. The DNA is TGTGCCAGCAGCGAGGCGGGGGGAGTATACAATGAGCAGTTCTTC.